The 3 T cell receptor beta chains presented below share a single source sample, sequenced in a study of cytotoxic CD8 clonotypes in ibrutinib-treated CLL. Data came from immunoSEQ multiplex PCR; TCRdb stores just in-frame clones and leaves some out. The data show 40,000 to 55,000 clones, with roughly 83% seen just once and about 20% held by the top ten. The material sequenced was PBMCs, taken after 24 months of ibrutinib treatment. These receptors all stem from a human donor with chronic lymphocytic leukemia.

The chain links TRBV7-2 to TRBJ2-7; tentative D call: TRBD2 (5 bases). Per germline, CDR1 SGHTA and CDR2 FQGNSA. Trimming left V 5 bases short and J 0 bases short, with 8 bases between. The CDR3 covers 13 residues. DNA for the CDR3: TGTGCCAGCAGCCCCGGGAACTCCTACGAGCAGTACTTC. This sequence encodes CASSPGNSYEQYF. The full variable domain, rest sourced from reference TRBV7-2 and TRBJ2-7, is GAGVSQSPSNKVTEKGKDVELRCDPISGHTALYWYRQSLGQGLEFLIYFQGNSAPDKSGLPSDRFSAERTGGSVSTLTIQRTQQEDSAVYLCASSPGNSYEQYFGPGTRLTVT.

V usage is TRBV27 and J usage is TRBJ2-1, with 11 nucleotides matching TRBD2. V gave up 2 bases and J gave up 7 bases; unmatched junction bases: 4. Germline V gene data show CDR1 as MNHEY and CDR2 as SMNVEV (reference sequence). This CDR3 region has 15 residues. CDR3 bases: TGTGCCAGCAGTTTAATGTCTAGCGGGAGGAATGAGCAGTTCTTC. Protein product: CASSLMSSGRNEQFF.

The CDR3 reads CASSLGQGSGGANVLTF. The CDR3 nucleotides are TGCGCCAGCAGCCTGGGACAGGGAAGCGGTGGGGCCAACGTCCTGACTTTC. The rearrangement joins TRBV5-1 to TRBJ2-6; 9 bases map to TRBD1. Germline values: CDR1 SGHRS, CDR2 YFSETQ. The V and J ends lost 4 bases and 3 bases, in that order; junction bases with no gene match: 8. The CDR3 sequence is 17 residues long.